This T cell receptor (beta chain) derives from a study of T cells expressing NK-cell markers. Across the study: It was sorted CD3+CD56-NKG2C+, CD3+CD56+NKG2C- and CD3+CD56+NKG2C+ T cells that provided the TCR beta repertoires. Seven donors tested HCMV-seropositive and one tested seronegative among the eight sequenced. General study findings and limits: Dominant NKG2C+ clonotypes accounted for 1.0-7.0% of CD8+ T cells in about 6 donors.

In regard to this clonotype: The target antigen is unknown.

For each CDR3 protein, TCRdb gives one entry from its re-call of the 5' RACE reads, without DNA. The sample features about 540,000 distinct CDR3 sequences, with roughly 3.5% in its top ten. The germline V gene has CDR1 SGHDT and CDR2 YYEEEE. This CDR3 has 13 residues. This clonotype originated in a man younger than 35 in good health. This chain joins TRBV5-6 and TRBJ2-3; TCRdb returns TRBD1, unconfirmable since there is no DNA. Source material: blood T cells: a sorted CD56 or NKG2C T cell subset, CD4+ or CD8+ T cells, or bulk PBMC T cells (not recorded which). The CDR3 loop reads CASTEDRADTQYF.